Sequencing of this T cell receptor (beta chain) was carried out in a study of blood T cell repertoires in COVID-19. At the level of the study: Acute-phase and convalescent COVID-19 samples originated in the United States, Italy and Spain.

Two consecutive negative NP/OP PCR tests, clearance, or resolved symptoms defined Cohort 3 recovery. Germline loops: CDR1 MNHEY, CDR2 SVGAGI. The CDR3 is 15 amino acids. Unmatched junction bases numbered 7, after V lost 2 bases and J lost 7 bases. The authors' processing: Researchers report that nucleated cell counts were estimated from reference gene primer amplification. Sequencing was performed with immunoSEQ multiplex PCR; in TCRdb, only in-frame clones are kept and a portion is missing. V and J calls and clone size are copied from that table; D and trimming were computed from the DNA. The data contain 220,000 or so clones, 84% of them singletons. A few counts support this clone.

The sequence was collected from a woman aged 40-49 years who had recovered from COVID-19. Sequencing input: PBMCs or T cells enriched from blood (not recorded which). This chain uses TRBV6-5 with TRBJ2-7; 11 nucleotides agree with TRBD1. CDR3: CASSYTGQGVGEQYF. CDR3 bases: TGTGCCAGCAGTTACACGGGACAGGGGGTGGGGGAGCAGTACTTC.